The rows below give T cell receptor beta chains drawn from one sample of a study of radiotherapy plus CTLA-4 blockade in lung cancer. Assay used: immunoSEQ multiplex PCR; TCRdb lists only in-frame clones, some missing. The sample lists more than 35,000 clones, 75% to 90% seen once, with about 5.6% in the top ten. This specimen consisted of peripheral blood, obtained from a patient treated with radiotherapy plus ipilimumab. These receptors all stem from a human donor with non-small cell lung cancer who had stable disease on radiotherapy plus ipilimumab. Each CDR3 is given with its conserved first and last residue. The order of the fields is V gene, clone size, J gene, D gene, CDR3 DNA, CDR3 protein. The D gene is left open where the match is weak. Only part of the rows carry a size: once, few, many, or a class if the clone is expanded.

V: TRBV4-3
size: .
J: TRBJ2-3
D: .
DNA: TGCGCCAGCAGCCAAGACAGGGGTGGTGCAGATACGCAGTATTTT
CDR3: CASSQDRGGADTQYF

V: TRBV7-9
size: .
J: TRBJ1-3
D: .
DNA: TGTGCCAGCAGCTTAGCGAGGGATTTCTCTGGAAACACCATATATTTT
CDR3: CASSLARDFSGNTIYF

V: TRBV21-1
size: .
J: TRBJ2-7
D: .
DNA: TGTGCCAGCAGCAGCTTTAAGGGGGACTACGAGCAGTACTTC
CDR3: CASSSFKGDYEQYF

V: TRBV28
size: .
J: TRBJ1-1
D: .
DNA: TGTGCCAGCATAGACACTGAAGCTTTCTTT
CDR3: CASIDTEAFF

V: TRBV28
size: .
J: TRBJ2-6
D: .
DNA: TGTGCCAGCCGAGTGAGAGCGGCCAACGTCCTGACTTTC
CDR3: CASRVRAANVLTF

V: TRBV4-3
size: .
J: TRBJ2-4
D: .
DNA: TGCGCCAGCAGCCCGGGACTAGCCAAAAACATTCAGTACTTC
CDR3: CASSPGLAKNIQYF

V: TRBV2
size: .
J: TRBJ2-7
D: .
DNA: TGTGCCAGCAGTGGGGACATCTCCTACGGGCAGTACTTC
CDR3: CASSGDISYGQYF

V: TRBV4-1
size: .
J: TRBJ2-7
D: .
DNA: TGCGCCAGCAGCCAAGATCGTAACAGGGGGGGTTACGAGCAGTACTTC
CDR3: CASSQDRNRGGYEQYF

V: TRBV19
size: .
J: TRBJ2-1
D: TRBD2
DNA: TGTGCCAGTAGCACCCGCGGGGGTAGTTACAATGAGCAGTTCTTC
CDR3: CASSTRGGSYNEQFF

V: TRBV6-1
size: .
J: TRBJ2-7
D: TRBD1
DNA: TGTGCCAGTACAACGGGACAGCTTTACGAGCAGTACTTC
CDR3: CASTTGQLYEQYF

V: TRBV28
size: few
J: TRBJ2-2
D: .
DNA: TGTGCCAGCAGCTCAACAGGGATGGTGGCCGGGGAGCTGTTTTTT
CDR3: CASSSTGMVAGELFF

V: TRBV4-3
size: .
J: TRBJ2-6
D: .
DNA: TGCGCCAGCAGCCTGGGCTACAGTCTCTCTGGGGCCAACGTCCTGACTTTC
CDR3: CASSLGYSLSGANVLTF

V: TRBV5-1
size: .
J: TRBJ2-4
D: .
DNA: TGCGCCAGCGGAACAGGGAACGGTCGGGACATTCAGTACTTC
CDR3: CASGTGNGRDIQYF

V: TRBV27
size: .
J: TRBJ2-2
D: .
DNA: TGTGCCAGCAGCCCACGTCTTGCAGATAAGAACACCGGGGAGCTGTTTTTT
CDR3: CASSPRLADKNTGELFF

V: TRBV7-3
size: .
J: TRBJ1-1
D: .
DNA: TGTGCCAGCAGCTTAATGGGAACAGGGCGGGTCACTGAAGCTTTCTTT
CDR3: CASSLMGTGRVTEAFF

V: TRBV6-6
size: .
J: TRBJ2-5
D: .
DNA: TGTGCCAGCAGCCTGGGCCGTCAAGAGACCCAGTACTTC
CDR3: CASSLGRQETQYF

V: TRBV27
size: .
J: TRBJ1-2
D: .
DNA: TGTGCCAGCAGTCCCCGACCAGGGAGGGGCTATGGCTACACCTTC
CDR3: CASSPRPGRGYGYTF

V: TRBV7-9
size: .
J: TRBJ1-4
D: .
DNA: TGTGCCAGCAGCTCGTTTTTCGAGGGGGTCGGTGAAAAACTGTTTTTT
CDR3: CASSSFFEGVGEKLFF

V: TRBV5-8
size: .
J: TRBJ1-5
D: .
DNA: TGTGCCAGCAGCTTGGCAGGGAATCAGCCCCAGCATTTT
CDR3: CASSLAGNQPQHF

V: TRBV7-9
size: .
J: TRBJ2-1
D: TRBD2
DNA: TGTGCCAGCAGCTTAACTAGCGGGAGGTACAATGAGCAGTTCTTC
CDR3: CASSLTSGRYNEQFF

V: TRBV7-9
size: once
J: TRBJ2-1
D: .
DNA: TGTGCCAGCAGCTTAGGGGTGACAACCTCCTACAATGAGCAGTTCTTC
CDR3: CASSLGVTTSYNEQFF

V: TRBV19
size: .
J: TRBJ2-7
D: TRBD2
DNA: TGTGCCAGTAGTATAGACCAGGGGACTAGCGCGAACGAGCAGTACTTC
CDR3: CASSIDQGTSANEQYF

V: TRBV2
size: .
J: TRBJ2-7
D: TRBD2
DNA: TGTGCCAGCAGTGAAGAGGCTAGCGGGGGCCCCTCCTACGAGCAGTACTTC
CDR3: CASSEEASGGPSYEQYF

V: TRBV28
size: once
J: TRBJ1-2
D: .
DNA: TGTGCCAGCGGTAGCCCGGATCTTATCTATGGCTACACCTTC
CDR3: CASGSPDLIYGYTF

V: TRBV11-2
size: once
J: TRBJ2-1
D: .
DNA: TGTGCCAGCAGCTTGGGGCGGGGATCAGGCCGATTGTTCAATGAGCAGTTCTTC
CDR3: CASSLGRGSGRLFNEQFF

V: TRBV28
size: .
J: TRBJ1-1
D: .
DNA: TGTGCCAGCAGTTTTCGGGGGACTTACACTGAAGCTTTCTTT
CDR3: CASSFRGTYTEAFF

V: TRBV15
size: .
J: TRBJ2-6
D: .
DNA: TGTGCCACCAGCATCGGAGGTTCCGGGGCCAACGTCCTGACTTTC
CDR3: CATSIGGSGANVLTF

V: TRBV2
size: .
J: TRBJ2-7
D: .
DNA: TGTGCCAGCCTAGGGAGGATCTACGAGCAATACTTC
CDR3: CASLGRIYEQYF

V: TRBV18
size: .
J: TRBJ2-7
D: .
DNA: TGTGCCAGCTCACCACCCCTGCGGGGATACGAGCAGTACTTC
CDR3: CASSPPLRGYEQYF

V: TRBV18
size: .
J: TRBJ2-3
D: .
DNA: TGTGCCAGCTCACCCAACCGACAGGGCACAGATACGCAGTATTTT
CDR3: CASSPNRQGTDTQYF

V: TRBV4-3
size: once
J: TRBJ2-7
D: TRBD1
DNA: TGCGCCAGCAGCCAAGAAACCGGGACAGGGTGGGACGAGCAGTACTTC
CDR3: CASSQETGTGWDEQYF